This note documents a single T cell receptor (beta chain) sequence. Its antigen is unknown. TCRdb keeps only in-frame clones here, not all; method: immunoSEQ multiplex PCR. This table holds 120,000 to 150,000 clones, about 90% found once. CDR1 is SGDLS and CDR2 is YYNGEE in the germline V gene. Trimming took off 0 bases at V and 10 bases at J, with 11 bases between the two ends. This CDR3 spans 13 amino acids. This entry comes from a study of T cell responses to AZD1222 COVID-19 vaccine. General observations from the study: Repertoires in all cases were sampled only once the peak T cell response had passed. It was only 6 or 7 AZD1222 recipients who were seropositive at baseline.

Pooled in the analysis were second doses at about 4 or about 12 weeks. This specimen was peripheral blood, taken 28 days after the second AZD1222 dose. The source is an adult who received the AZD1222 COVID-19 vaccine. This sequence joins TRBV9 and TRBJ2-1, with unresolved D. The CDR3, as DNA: TGTGCCAGCAGCGTAGGGTCGCCGCAAGAGCAGTTCTTC. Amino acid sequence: CASSVGSPQEQFF.